This TCR beta chain was retrieved from a study of PD-1 blockade in classical Hodgkin lymphoma. Sequenced by immunoSEQ multiplex PCR; TCRdb stores in-frame clones only, minus some. The sample contains 25,000 to 30,000 clones, approximately 82% of which appear only once. The CDR3 is 13 amino acids. Trimming removed 2 bases from V and 0 bases from J, with 4 bases in between. Per the germline V gene, CDR1 is MDHEN and CDR2 is SYDVKM. Following autologous stem cell transplantation, relapse occurred in every patient, and exposure to brentuximab vedotin varied. The sequencing here drew on peripheral blood mononuclear cells (PBMCs), taken before the second cycle of nivolumab. This clonotype was sampled from a human donor with classical Hodgkin lymphoma. This chain uses TRBV28 with TRBJ1-1; unclear D gene. This CDR3 is CASSLTMNTEAFF. The CDR3 nucleotides are TGTGCCAGCAGTTTAACCATGAACACTGAAGCTTTCTTT.